The 27 T cell receptor beta chains below come from one sample, sequenced in a study of response to subunit inactivated influenza vaccine. MiXCR, applied by TCRdb to the RT-PCR reads, yields one record per CDR3 protein. The data contain around 540,000 distinct CDR3 sequences, 10% to 15% of them singletons. This specimen was PBMCs from blood, taken on the day of vaccination. The source of these receptors is a man aged 45-65 years who received an inactivated influenza vaccine.

The rearrangement links TRBV6-2 or TRBV6-3 to TRBJ1-1; TRBD1 might be the D (5 bases). Deletions cut 6 bases from V and 0 bases from J, with 17 bases between. Germline V CDR1 and CDR2: MNHEY, SVGEGT. The CDR3 runs to 16 residues. The CDR3 sequence is CASSPDLRVMNTEAFF. As DNA, the CDR3 is TGTGCCAGCAGCCCAGACCTCAGGGTAATGAACACTGAAGCTTTCTTT.

The chain employs TRBV10-3 and TRBJ2-7; D possibly uses TRBD1 or TRBD2 (6 bases each). This CDR3 region has 12 residues. Trimming took 6 bases from V and 6 from J, leaving 12 bases between them. The germline CDR1 and CDR2 sequences are ENHRY and SYGVKD. The CDR3 loop is CAIREGVSEQYF. As DNA, the CDR3 is TGTGCCATCAGGGAGGGGGTGTCCGAGCAGTACTTC.

This clonotype has more than one count but fewer than ten. The CDR3 loop reads CASSPEGGSYGYTF. The CDR3 DNA reads as TGCGCCAGCAGCCCCGAGGGGGGCAGCTATGGCTACACCTTC. The chain has TRBV5-1 and TRBJ1-2; D possibly corresponds to TRBD1 (6 bases). CDR3 length: 14 residues. Germline CDR1 and CDR2: SGHRS and YFSETQ. With 4 bases removed from V and 4 bases from J, the gap between germline ends came to 14 bases.

V and J are TRBV2 and TRBJ1-6; D uncertain. V lost 6 bases to trimming and J lost 9 bases, with 15 bases between them. Looked up from germline, CDR1 is SNHLY and CDR2 is FYNNEI. CDR3 length: 14 residues. CDR3 sequence: CASSGTGMGSPLHF. CDR3 coding DNA: TGTGCCAGCAGCGGTACGGGGATGGGTTCACCCCTCCACTTT.

This clonotype has a handful of counts. The genes are TRBV28 and TRBJ2-4; D is ambiguous. V was cut by 3 bases and J by 1 base, with 4 bases left in between. Germline loops: CDR1 MDHEN, CDR2 SYDVKM. The CDR3 is made up of 13 amino acids. CDR3 loop: CASSLHAKNIQYF. The CDR3 DNA is TGTGCCAGCAGTTTGCATGCCAAAAACATTCAGTACTTC.

This clonotype was seen a few times. This chain links TRBV27 with TRBJ2-5, with 10 bases identical to TRBD2. After removal of 4 bases from V and 5 bases from J, the junction contained 7 bases not matched to a gene. Germline V gene sequence: CDR1 MNHEY, CDR2 SMNVEV (reference sequence). The CDR3 contains 15 residues. The CDR3 nucleotides read TGTGCCAGCAGTTCCGCTTCGACTAGCGGGGAGACCCAGTACTTC. Translated: CASSSASTSGETQYF.

This sequence joins TRBV6-1 and TRBJ2-5; TRBD1 might be the D (6 bases). V gave up 6 bases and J gave up 4 bases, with 12 bases separating them. The V gene's germline CDR1 is MNHNS and CDR2 SASEGT. This CDR3 is built from 13 residues. Here the CDR3 reads CASRQTGPETQYF. The DNA for the CDR3 is TGTGCCAGCAGACAAACAGGGCCAGAGACCCAGTACTTC.

This clonotype has at least ten counts. The chain uses TRBV29-1 and TRBJ1-1; D remains ambiguous. CDR1 is SQVTM, CDR2 ANQGSEA, per germline. Trimming cost V 4 bases and J 7 bases, with 7 bases left between them. The CDR3 has 10 amino acids. The CDR3 bases are TGCAGCGTTGTGTCCCGTGAAGCTTTCTTT. Its translation is CSVVSREAFF. The full variable domain, with the rest looked up from reference TRBV29-1 and TRBJ1-1, is SAVISQKPSRDICQRGTSLTIQCQVDSQVTMMFWYRQQPGQSLTLIATANQGSEATYESGFVIDKFPISRPNLTFSTLTVSNMSPEDSSIYLCSVVSREAFFGQGTRLTVV.

This clonotype was seen a few times. The chain couples TRBV4-2 to TRBJ2-1; 11 bases line up with TRBD2. V was pared by 3 bases and J by 8 bases, with 9 bases of the junction left unmatched. Germline V CDR1 and CDR2: LGHNA, YNFKEQ. This CDR3 comprises 16 residues. CDR3 loop: CASSHLLAGEGYEQFF. CDR3 DNA sequence: TGTGCCAGCAGCCACCTACTAGCGGGAGAAGGCTATGAGCAGTTCTTC.

The sample holds a few counts of this clonotype. The chain employs TRBV29-1 and TRBJ2-1; D gene uncertain. The CDR3 has 15 residues. The germline V gene has CDR1 SQVTM and CDR2 ANQGSEA. V lost 3 bases, J lost 0 bases, and 12 bases lay in between. CDR3 sequence (DNA): TGCAGCGTTGACGTCTTGAGGCGCTCCTACAATGAGCAGTTCTTC. Translated, it gives CSVDVLRRSYNEQFF.

This clonotype occurred many times. Here the CDR3 reads CASSPTTTGIGEQYF. The CDR3, as DNA: TGTGCCAGCAGTCCAACTACGACAGGAATTGGAGAGCAGTACTTC. The chain links TRBV27 to TRBJ2-7; the D gene is possibly TRBD1 (6 bases). The CDR3 sequence is 15 residues long. Trimming cost V 5 bases and J 7 bases, with 21 bases left between them. The germline V gene has CDR1 MNHEY and CDR2 SMNVEV (reference sequence).

This clonotype was found a few times. V usage is TRBV4-1 and J usage is TRBJ2-3, with D possibly matching TRBD2 (5 bases). Germline V gene lookup returns CDR1 MGHRA and CDR2 YSYEKL. V lost 0 bases and J 5 bases, leaving 30 bases between the germline ends. The CDR3 runs to 21 residues. The CDR3 sequence: CASSQDQIRIATDPPEDTQYF. CDR3 DNA: TGCGCCAGCAGCCAAGATCAAATAAGAATAGCGACGGACCCTCCGGAAGATACGCAGTATTTT.

The gene calls are TRBV30 and TRBJ2-3, with D possibly being TRBD1 (5 bases). Per germline, CDR1 GTSNPN and CDR2 SVGIG (reference sequence). With 3 bases removed from V and 6 bases from J, the gap between germline ends came to 7 bases. The CDR3 has 11 amino acids. The CDR3 reads CAWRGADTQYF. In nucleotides, the CDR3 is TGTGCCTGGAGAGGGGCCGATACGCAGTATTTT.

The sample holds one count of this clonotype. The junction departs from germline at one end; a sequencing error may be responsible. The DNA for the CDR3 is TGCTGTGCTAGAGATAGTGGGCAGGGTTCCTACAATGAGCAGTTCTTC. This codes for CCARDSGQGSYNEQFF. The chain combines TRBV20-1 with TRBJ2-1; D may be TRBD1 (5 bases). The CDR3 is 16 amino acids. Germline values: CDR1 DFQATT, CDR2 SNEGSKA (reference sequence).

The table lists this clonotype with a few counts. This chain joins TRBV10-3 and TRBJ1-5; unclear D gene. There are 14 residues in the CDR3. V was pared by 0 bases and J by 4 bases, with 7 bases between. Germline V gene data show CDR1 as ENHRY and CDR2 as SYGVKD. The CDR3 nucleotides are TGTGCCATCAGTGAGTCGTCCAGAAATCAGCCCCAGCATTTT. This gives the protein CAISESSRNQPQHF.

This clonotype was observed at least ten times. This chain joins TRBV29-1 and TRBJ2-7; D is perhaps TRBD1 (6 bases). Trimming stripped 6 bases from V and 4 bases from J, with 13 bases between. This CDR3 has 12 amino acids. The germline gives CDR1 SQVTM, CDR2 ANQGSEA. The CDR3 bases are TGCAGCGTCACAGGGTTCAGGTACGAGCAGTACTTC. Amino acid sequence: CSVTGFRYEQYF.

Only a few counts were recorded for this clonotype. CDR3 protein: CATSTGGRQETQYF. CDR3 DNA: TGTGCCACCAGCACCGGGGGGAGGCAAGAGACCCAGTACTTC. V usage is TRBV15 and J usage is TRBJ2-5; 7 positions agree with TRBD2. The length of the CDR3 is 14 residues. CDR1 and CDR2 (germline): LNHNV, YYDKDF (reference sequence). J was trimmed by 2 bases and V by 4 bases; bases with no gene match: 4.

This clonotype turned up a few times. This chain joins TRBV10-3 and TRBJ2-3; no clear D. The CDR3 spans 13 residues. The V and J ends lost 4 bases and 2 bases respectively, with 7 bases between them. The V gene's germline CDR1 is ENHRY and CDR2 SYGVKD. The CDR3 DNA reads TGTGCCATCAGTGCAAGGGACACAGATACGCAGTATTTT. This translates into CAISARDTDTQYF.

This chain joins TRBV30 and TRBJ2-5; D not certain. The CDR3 spans 11 residues. Trimming cost V 0 bases and J 4 bases, with 3 bases left between them. The V gene's germline CDR1 is GTSNPN and CDR2 SVGIG (reference sequence). The DNA for the CDR3 is TGTGCCTGGAGTGTAAGAGAGACCCAGTACTTC. It is translated as CAWSVRETQYF.

J is TRBJ1-1 and V is TRBV20-1, with a tentative D call TRBD1 (5 bases). The germline CDR1 and CDR2 sequences are DFQATT and SNEGSKA (reference sequence). This CDR3 comprises 16 residues. Trimming took off 0 bases at V and 4 bases at J, with 18 bases between the two ends. CDR3 region: CSARDRQGAMSTEAFF. CDR3 in DNA: TGCAGTGCTAGAGATAGGCAGGGAGCTATGAGCACTGAAGCTTTCTTT.

The V and J genes are TRBV12-3 or TRBV12-4 and TRBJ2-4; D is ambiguous. V shed 7 bases and J shed 3 bases, with 16 bases lying between them. The CDR3 covers 15 residues. The CDR3 sequence is CASTPDGYIKNIQYF. In DNA, the CDR3 is TGTGCCAGCACCCCGGACGGCTACATCAAAAACATTCAGTACTTC.

This clonotype was counted a few times. The chain recombines TRBV2 with TRBJ2-1; D gene unclear. CDR1 and CDR2 from the germline V gene are SNHLY and FYNNEI. This CDR3 contains 15 residues. V was clipped by 0 bases and J by 1 base, with 7 bases between them. This CDR3 reads CASSEAQPSYNEQFF. DNA of the CDR3: TGTGCCAGCAGTGAAGCACAGCCATCCTACAATGAGCAGTTCTTC.

This chain joins TRBV19 and TRBJ2-1; no firm D call. CDR3 length: 14 residues. The V end was cut by 3 bases, the J end by 4 bases, with 10 bases between. CDR1 is LNHDA and CDR2 is SQIVND in the germline V gene (reference sequence). As DNA, the CDR3 is TGTGCCAGTAGTATTGGTGGGGATTACAATGAGCAGTTCTTC. It codes for CASSIGGDYNEQFF.

This chain connects TRBV20-1 to TRBJ1-2; 7 bases are shared with TRBD1. This CDR3 is built from 15 residues. The germline gives CDR1 DFQATT, CDR2 SNEGSKA (reference sequence). J gave up 4 bases and V 1 base, and 9 bases lay outside the gene matches. The CDR3 DNA reads TGCAGTGCTAGAGCTTTCCGGTACAGGGGCTATGGCTACACCTTC. It specifies CSARAFRYRGYGYTF.

This clonotype was picked up a small number of times. V gene TRBV4-2 combines with J gene TRBJ2-5; 11 bases map to TRBD2. Germline values: CDR1 LGHNA, CDR2 YNFKEQ. The CDR3 loop spans 15 amino acids. With 1 base clipped from V and 5 bases from J, the junction kept 3 bases outside the gene matches. The CDR3 protein is CASSQVSGGAETQYF. The CDR3 coding sequence is TGTGCCAGCAGCCAAGTTAGCGGGGGGGCGGAGACCCAGTACTTC.

In its sample, this clonotype was seen a few times. The chain uses TRBV5-1 and TRBJ1-1; D call uncertain. Per germline, CDR1 SGHRS and CDR2 YFSETQ. The CDR3 totals 15 residues. V lost 0 bases to trimming and J lost 0 bases, with 9 bases between them. CDR3 sequence (DNA): TGCGCCAGCAGCTTGGGCCTGACCATGAACACTGAAGCTTTCTTT. This encodes CASSLGLTMNTEAFF.

This clonotype was observed a handful of times. This rearrangement joins TRBV7-9 to TRBJ2-3, with 11 bases that match TRBD2. The V gene end was trimmed by 5 bases and the J gene end by 4 bases; junction bases not matched to a gene: 8. The germline V gene has CDR1 SEHNR and CDR2 FQNEAQ (reference sequence). There are 16 residues in the CDR3. The CDR3: CASSPLRLAGPDTQYF. CDR3 DNA sequence: TGTGCCAGCAGCCCTCTACGACTAGCGGGGCCAGATACGCAGTATTTT. The variable domain in full, with the rest retrieved from reference TRBV7-9 and TRBJ2-3, is DTGVSQNPRHKITKRGQNVTFRCDPISEHNRLYWYRQTLGQGPEFLTYFQNEAQLEKSRLLSDRFSAERPKGSFSTLEIQRTEQGDSAMYLCASSPLRLAGPDTQYFGPGTRLTVL.